This TCR beta chain was recorded in a study of cytomegalovirus exposure and HLA in healthy donors. Produced via immunoSEQ multiplex PCR; TCRdb's table is partial and in-frame only. This sample yields some 190,000 clones, of which around nine tenths are seen a single time; around 7.2% belongs to the top ten. Germline V gene lookup returns CDR1 SGHRS and CDR2 YFSETQ. This CDR3 has 14 residues. Trimming removed 2 bases from V and 8 bases from J; junction bases left unmatched: 4. This clonotype was sampled from a man aged 30-40 years in good health and CMV-seropositive. The sequenced material came from PBMCs. The chain uses TRBV5-1 and TRBJ2-1; 10 nucleotides match TRBD2. The CDR3 spells CASSLPGTSDEQFF. The CDR3 nucleotides read TGCGCCAGCAGCTTACCCGGGACTAGCGATGAGCAGTTCTTC. The full variable domain, completed using reference TRBV5-1 and TRBJ2-1, is KAGVTQTPRYLIKTRGQQVTLSCSPISGHRSVSWYQQTPGQGLQFLFEYFSETQRNKGNFPGRFSGRQFSNSRSEMNVSTLELGDSALYLCASSLPGTSDEQFFGPGTRLTVL.